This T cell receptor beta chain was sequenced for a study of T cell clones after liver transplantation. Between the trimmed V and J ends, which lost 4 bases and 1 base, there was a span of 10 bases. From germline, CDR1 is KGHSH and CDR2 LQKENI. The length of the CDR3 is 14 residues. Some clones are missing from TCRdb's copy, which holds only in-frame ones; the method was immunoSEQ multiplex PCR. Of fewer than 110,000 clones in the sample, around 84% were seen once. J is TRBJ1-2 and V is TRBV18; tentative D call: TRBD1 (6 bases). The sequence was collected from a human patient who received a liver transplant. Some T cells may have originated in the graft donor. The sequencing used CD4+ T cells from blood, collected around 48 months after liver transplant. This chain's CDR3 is CASSQQGSNYGYTF. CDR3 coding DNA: TGTGCCAGCTCACAGCAGGGGAGTAACTATGGCTACACCTTC.